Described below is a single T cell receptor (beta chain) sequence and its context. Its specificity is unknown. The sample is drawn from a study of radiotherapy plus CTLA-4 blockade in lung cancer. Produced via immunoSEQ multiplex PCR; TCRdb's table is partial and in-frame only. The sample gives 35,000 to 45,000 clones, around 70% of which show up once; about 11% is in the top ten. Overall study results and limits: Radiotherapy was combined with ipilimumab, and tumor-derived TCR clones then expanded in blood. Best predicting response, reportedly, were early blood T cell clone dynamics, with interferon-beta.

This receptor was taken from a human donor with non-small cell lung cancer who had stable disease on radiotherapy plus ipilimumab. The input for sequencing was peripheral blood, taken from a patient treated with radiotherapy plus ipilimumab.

The CDR3: CASSIKTGGRETQYF. Written as DNA, the CDR3 is TGTGCCAGCAGTATCAAGACAGGGGGCAGGGAGACCCAGTACTTC. This chain joins TRBV27 and TRBJ2-5, with 10 bases lining up with TRBD1. J was trimmed by 5 bases and V by 5 bases; bases with no gene match: 8. The germline V gene encodes CDR1 MNHEY and CDR2 SMNVEV (reference sequence). The CDR3 runs to 15 residues.